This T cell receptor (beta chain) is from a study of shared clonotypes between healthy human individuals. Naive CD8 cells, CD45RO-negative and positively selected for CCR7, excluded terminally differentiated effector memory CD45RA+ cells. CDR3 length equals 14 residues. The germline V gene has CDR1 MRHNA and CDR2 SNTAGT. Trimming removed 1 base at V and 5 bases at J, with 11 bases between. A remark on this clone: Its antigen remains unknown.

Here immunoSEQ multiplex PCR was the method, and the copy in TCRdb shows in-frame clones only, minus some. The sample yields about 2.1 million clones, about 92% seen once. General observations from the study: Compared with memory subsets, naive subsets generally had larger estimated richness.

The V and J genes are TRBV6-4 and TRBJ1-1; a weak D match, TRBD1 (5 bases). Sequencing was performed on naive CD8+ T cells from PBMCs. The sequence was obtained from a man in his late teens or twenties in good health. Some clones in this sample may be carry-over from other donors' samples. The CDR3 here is CASSDWGVGTEAFF. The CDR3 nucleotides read TGTGCCAGCAGTGACTGGGGGGTTGGTACTGAAGCTTTCTTT.